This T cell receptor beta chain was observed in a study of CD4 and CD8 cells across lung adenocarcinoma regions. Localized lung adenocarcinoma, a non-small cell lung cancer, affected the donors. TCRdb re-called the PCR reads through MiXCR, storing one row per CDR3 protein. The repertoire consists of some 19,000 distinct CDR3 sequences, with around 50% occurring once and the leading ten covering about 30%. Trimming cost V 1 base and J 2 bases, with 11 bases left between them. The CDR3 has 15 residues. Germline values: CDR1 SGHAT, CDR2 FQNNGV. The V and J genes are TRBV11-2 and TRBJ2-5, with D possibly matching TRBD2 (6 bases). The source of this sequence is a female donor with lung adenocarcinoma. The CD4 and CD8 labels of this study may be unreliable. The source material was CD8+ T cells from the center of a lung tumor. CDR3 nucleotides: TGTGCCAGCAGCTTAGGTGCGGGGCCACAAGAGACCCAGTACTTC. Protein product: CASSLGAGPQETQYF.